Presented here are 27 T cell receptor beta chains from one specimen sequenced in a study of response to subunit inactivated influenza vaccine (dated by TCRdb to 2017 to 2018). Libraries were made using RT-PCR. Data came from an Illumina HiSeq 2500. TCRdb reprocessed the public reads (quality trimming at Q25 with fastp, clone calling with MiXCR) and kept in-frame beta chains. When rows share a CDR3 protein, they turn into one entry using the most common DNA and genes. This sample holds more than 550,000 distinct CDR3 sequences; 10% to 12% were observed only once. The ten most abundant clones make up more than 9.5% of the sample. These data were likewise used in another study, on T cells expressing NK-cell markers. As that second paper reports: TCR beta cDNA libraries were prepared using 5'RACE template switching, which introduced a universal primer site and unique molecular identifiers.

Sample: PBMCs from blood, taken on the day of vaccination. The receptors come from a man in his fifties who received an inactivated influenza vaccine. Donor details come from another sample of the same person, matched by shared clones.

Only a few counts were recorded for this clonotype. The CDR3 spells CATSAGNPYEQYF. CDR3 sequence (DNA): TGTGCCACCTCTGCGGGGAATCCCTACGAGCAGTACTTC. This chain links TRBV15 with TRBJ2-7, with D maybe TRBD2 (6 bases). CDR3 length: 13 residues. Germline V gene lookup returns CDR1 LNHNV and CDR2 YYDKDF (reference sequence). V was pared by 8 bases and J by 2 bases, with 13 bases between.

The chain recombines TRBV14 with TRBJ2-7; TRBD2 might be the D (5 bases). Germline V gene data show CDR1 as SGHDN and CDR2 as FVKESK. Trimming stripped 4 bases from V and 4 bases from J, with 23 bases between. The CDR3 loop spans 17 amino acids. The CDR3: CASSRHPLNFPGYEQYF. The DNA for the CDR3 is TGTGCCAGCAGCCGCCACCCCCTGAACTTCCCGGGGTACGAGCAGTACTTC.

The chain joins TRBV20-1 to TRBJ2-7, with 10 bases matching TRBD2. This CDR3 is built from 16 residues. The V and J ends lost 3 bases and 3 bases, in that order; junction bases with no gene match: 11. In germline, CDR1 is DFQATT, CDR2 SNEGSKA (reference sequence). The CDR3, as DNA: TGCAGTGCTAGGGGGGGCGCTAGCGGGAGTTACTACGAGCAGTACTTC. Translated, it gives CSARGGASGSYYEQYF.

This clonotype was seen only a few times. The chain employs TRBV15 and TRBJ1-1; D uncertain. The CDR3 loop spans 12 amino acids. Trimming stripped 3 bases from V and 8 bases from J, with 10 bases between. Germline V gene data show CDR1 as LNHNV and CDR2 as YYDKDF (reference sequence). The CDR3 DNA reads TGTGCCACCAGCAGTCCTTTGGGCGAAGCTTTCTTT. Protein product: CATSSPLGEAFF.

This chain links TRBV20-1 with TRBJ2-5; D could derive from TRBD1 or TRBD2 (5 bases each). In germline, CDR1 is DFQATT, CDR2 SNEGSKA (reference sequence). V lost 4 bases and J 5 bases, leaving 8 bases between the germline ends. CDR3 length equals 11 residues. CDR3 bases: TGCAGTGCTAAGTGGGGGGAGACCCAGTACTTC. This codes for CSAKWGETQYF.

The sample holds a few counts of this clonotype. The chain carries TRBV12-3 or TRBV12-4 and TRBJ2-2; D not resolved. V gave up 6 bases and J gave up 0 bases, with 11 bases separating them. This CDR3 spans 15 amino acids. The CDR3 here is CASSIRTTNTGELFF. In nucleotides, the CDR3 is TGTGCCAGCAGCATCCGGACGACGAACACCGGGGAGCTGTTTTTT.

This clonotype was detected only a few times. The chain recombines TRBV7-3 with TRBJ2-3; 7 bases agree with TRBD2. CDR3 length: 14 residues. Per the germline V gene, CDR1 is SGHTA and CDR2 is FQGTGA. V lost 6 bases and J lost 5; bases outside the gene matches: 8. The CDR3 loop is CASSDSGFLDTQYF. The CDR3 nucleotides are TGTGCCAGCAGTGATAGCGGGTTTCTAGATACGCAGTATTTT.

The V and J genes are TRBV7-6 and TRBJ2-5; 8 bases map to TRBD1. The V and J ends lost 4 bases and 2 bases, in that order; junction bases with no gene match: 3. The CDR3 is 14 residues long. Per germline, CDR1 SGHVS and CDR2 FNYEAQ. In DNA, the CDR3 is TGTGCCAGCAGCTACACAGGGGGTCAAGAGACCCAGTACTTC. This sequence encodes CASSYTGGQETQYF.

This clonotype occurred a few times. The chain joins TRBV28 to TRBJ1-5; D unclear. V lost 8 bases, J lost 1 base, and 18 bases lay in between. Germline CDR1 is MDHEN and CDR2 is SYDVKM. CDR3 length: 16 residues. CDR3 amino acids: CASLGFGNSSNQPQHF. CDR3 nucleotide sequence: TGTGCCAGCCTTGGTTTCGGAAATTCAAGCAATCAGCCCCAGCATTTT. Variable domain in full (rest from reference TRBV28 and TRBJ1-5): DVKVTQSSRYLVKRTGEKVFLECVQDMDHENMFWYRQDPGLGLRLIYFSYDVKMKEKGDIPEGYSVSREKKERFSLILESASTNQTSMYLCASLGFGNSSNQPQHFGDGTRLSIL.

This clonotype was counted at least ten times. The chain couples TRBV11-2 to TRBJ1-5; the D is unclear. CDR1 and CDR2 (germline): SGHAT, FQNNGV. The V gene lost 2 bases and the J gene lost 1 base, with 9 bases spanning the gap. The CDR3 consists of 15 residues. The CDR3 region is CASSLNSLSNQPQHF. The CDR3 nucleotides read TGTGCCAGCAGCTTAAACAGCCTGAGCAATCAGCCCCAGCATTTT.

Many counts were recorded for this clonotype. The V and J genes are TRBV12-3 or TRBV12-4 and TRBJ2-2, with 7 nucleotides matching TRBD2. The CDR3 loop spans 16 amino acids. V gave up 3 bases and J gave up 0 bases; unmatched junction bases: 4. Written as DNA, the CDR3 is TGTGCCAGCAGTTTCTTAGCGGGTGCGAACACCGGGGAGCTGTTTTTT. The encoded protein is CASSFLAGANTGELFF.

This clonotype was detected a few times. J is TRBJ2-4 and V is TRBV5-1, with D perhaps TRBD1 (6 bases). CDR3 size: 17 residues. Germline-derived CDR1 and CDR2 are SGHRS and YFSETQ. V shed 0 bases and J shed 0 bases, with 13 bases lying between them. CDR3 coding DNA: TGCGCCAGCAGCTTGGCCGAGGGGGACCTAGCCAAAAACATTCAGTACTTC. Amino acids: CASSLAEGDLAKNIQYF.

This clonotype was detected only a few times. This chain joins TRBV3-1 and TRBJ2-2; D is undetermined. Germline values: CDR1 LGHDT, CDR2 YNNKEL (reference sequence). V lost 1 base to trimming and J lost 6 bases, with 6 bases between them. The CDR3 runs to 13 residues. The DNA of the CDR3 is TGTGCCAGCAGCCAAGCAAGTTCCGGGGAGCTGTTTTTT. It specifies CASSQASSGELFF. Complete variable domain (other parts from reference TRBV3-1 and TRBJ2-2): DTAVSQTPKYLVTQMGNDKSIKCEQNLGHDTMYWYKQDSKKFLKIMFSYNNKELIINETVPNRFSPKSPDKAHLNLHINSLELGDSAVYFCASSQASSGELFFGEGSRLTVL.

This clonotype was seen repeatedly, ten times or more. The chain has TRBV12-3 or TRBV12-4 and TRBJ2-1; the D gene is possibly TRBD2 (6 bases). CDR3 length equals 16 residues. The V end lost 5 bases, the J end lost 5 bases, and 19 bases lay between the germline ends. CDR3 in DNA: TGTGCCAGCAGTCCACTTATGGCGGGGCCTGACAATGAGCAGTTCTTC. Residues: CASSPLMAGPDNEQFF.

The chain recombines TRBV12-3 or TRBV12-4 with TRBJ2-2; the D gene is possibly TRBD2 (7 bases). The CDR3 is 17 amino acids. The V end was cut by 9 bases, the J end by 4 bases, with 24 bases between. CDR3 protein: CASTPDRGALRTGELFF. The CDR3 DNA sequence: TGTGCCAGTACCCCGGATCGGGGGGCGCTCCGCACCGGGGAGCTGTTTTTT.

This rearrangement joins TRBV12-3 or TRBV12-4 to TRBJ2-7; D possibly uses TRBD1 or TRBD2 (5 bases each). This CDR3 has 13 amino acids. V was clipped by 8 bases and J by 3 bases, with 14 bases between them. This chain's CDR3 is CASARDGVYEQYF. In DNA, the CDR3 is TGTGCCAGCGCTAGGGACGGGGTCTACGAGCAGTACTTC.

This clonotype has at least ten counts. The CDR3 region is CASSLFQSGTNEQFF. CDR3 nucleotides: TGTGCCAGCAGCTTATTCCAGAGCGGGACCAATGAGCAGTTCTTC. The V gene is TRBV7-2, the J gene TRBJ2-1; 7 bases are shared with TRBD2. CDR3 length: 15 amino acids. After removal of 2 bases from V and 6 bases from J, the junction contained 7 bases not matched to a gene. Germline lookup yields CDR1 SGHTA and CDR2 FQGNSA.

This clonotype was seen just once. The rearrangement uses TRBV15 and TRBJ2-7, with 7 positions matching TRBD1. Germline CDR1 reads LNHNV; CDR2 reads YYDKDF (reference sequence). The CDR3 is 16 amino acids. J was trimmed by 1 base and V by 3 bases; bases with no gene match: 9. The CDR3 region is CATSSEGRQGSYEQYF. CDR3 nucleotide sequence: TGTGCCACCAGCAGCGAGGGCCGACAGGGTTCCTACGAGCAGTACTTC.

The J gene is TRBJ2-2, the V gene TRBV6-2 or TRBV6-3; possible D gene TRBD2, 6 bases. Germline CDR1 is MNHEY and CDR2 is SVGEGT. Trimming removed 7 bases from V and 0 bases from J, with 12 bases in between. The CDR3 is 15 amino acids. Here the CDR3 reads CASTLLAPNTGELFF. Here the CDR3 DNA reads TGTGCCAGCACACTACTAGCCCCGAACACCGGGGAGCTGTTTTTT.

This clonotype was observed a few times. The chain recombines TRBV15 with TRBJ2-7, with 10 bases matching TRBD1. CDR1 LNHNV and CDR2 YYDKDF come from the germline V gene (reference sequence). The CDR3 extends over 15 amino acids. The J segment lost 7 bases and the V segment lost 0 bases, leaving 6 bases of the junction unmatched. The CDR3 sequence: CATSREGTGAREQYF. Here the CDR3 DNA reads TGTGCCACCAGCAGAGAGGGGACAGGGGCCAGAGAGCAGTACTTC. The whole variable domain, remainder taken from reference TRBV15 and TRBJ2-7, is DAMVIQNPRYQVTQFGKPVTLSCSQTLNHNVMYWYQQKSSQAPKLLFHYYDKDFNNEADTPDNFQSRRPNTSFCFLDIRSPGLGDTAMYLCATSREGTGAREQYFGPGTRLTVT.

This clonotype was found a few times. The chain joins TRBV15 to TRBJ2-7, with unresolved D. The V gene's germline CDR1 is LNHNV and CDR2 YYDKDF (reference sequence). The CDR3 totals 11 residues. V was cut by 3 bases and J by 6 bases, with 6 bases left in between. CDR3 in amino acids: CATSSGFEQYF. For the CDR3, the DNA is TGTGCCACCAGCAGTGGGTTCGAGCAGTACTTC.

The sample holds many counts of this clonotype. The chain carries TRBV7-3 and TRBJ2-1; possible D gene TRBD1, 6 bases. Trimming removed 3 bases from V and 6 bases from J, with 9 bases in between. The CDR3 spans 13 residues. The germline V gene encodes CDR1 SGHTA and CDR2 FQGTGA. CDR3 protein: CASSFTGINEQFF. For the CDR3, the DNA is TGTGCCAGCAGCTTCACAGGGATCAATGAGCAGTTCTTC.

In its sample, this clonotype was seen a few times. The V and J genes are TRBV28 and TRBJ2-2; 8 positions agree with TRBD1. The length of the CDR3 is 15 residues. V dropped 6 bases and J dropped 4; count of bases not matched to a gene: 7. Germline loops: CDR1 MDHEN, CDR2 SYDVKM. The CDR3 sequence is CASRAQGVSTGELFF. The CDR3 coding sequence is TGTGCCAGCAGAGCACAGGGGGTTAGCACCGGGGAGCTGTTTTTT. The full variable domain, with the rest looked up from reference TRBV28 and TRBJ2-2, is DVKVTQSSRYLVKRTGEKVFLECVQDMDHENMFWYRQDPGLGLRLIYFSYDVKMKEKGDIPEGYSVSREKKERFSLILESASTNQTSMYLCASRAQGVSTGELFFGEGSRLTVL.

This clonotype was recorded many times. The chain combines TRBV5-5 with TRBJ2-5, with a tentative D call TRBD2 (5 bases). The CDR3 has 13 amino acids. Germline loops: CDR1 SGHKS, CDR2 YYEKEE (reference sequence). The V and J ends lost 4 bases and 5 bases respectively, with 12 bases between them. CDR3 residues: CASSLRGAETQYF. In nucleotides, the CDR3 is TGTGCCAGCAGCCTCCGGGGTGCGGAGACCCAGTACTTC.

This clonotype was counted many times. The chain joins TRBV7-2 to TRBJ2-7, with 7 bases that match TRBD2. This CDR3 has 17 residues. J lost 0 bases, V lost 5 bases, and 13 bases had no gene match. Germline loops: CDR1 SGHTA, CDR2 FQGNSA. DNA for the CDR3: TGTGCCAGCAGCCCGTTCGTAGCGGGCCCCCTCTCCTACGAGCAGTACTTC. Protein sequence: CASSPFVAGPLSYEQYF.

This rearrangement joins TRBV5-1 to TRBJ2-1, with TRBD2 matching 12 bases. CDR1 SGHRS and CDR2 YFSETQ come from the germline V gene. V trimming: 0 bases; J trimming: 6 bases; junction bases outside the gene matches: 13. There are 19 residues in the CDR3. The DNA for the CDR3 is TGCGCCAGCAGCTTGGTTGGACTAGCGGGGACCGGTGGCGGCAATGAGCAGTTCTTC. Its translation: CASSLVGLAGTGGGNEQFF. The variable domain in full, completed from reference TRBV5-1 and TRBJ2-1, reads KAGVTQTPRYLIKTRGQQVTLSCSPISGHRSVSWYQQTPGQGLQFLFEYFSETQRNKGNFPGRFSGRQFSNSRSEMNVSTLELGDSALYLCASSLVGLAGTGGGNEQFFGPGTRLTVL.

There are many counts of this clonotype. This chain links TRBV11-2 with TRBJ2-1; D possibly corresponds to TRBD2 (6 bases). V lost 8 bases and J 5 bases, leaving 16 bases between the germline ends. The CDR3 spans 14 residues. CDR1 and CDR2 (germline): SGHAT, FQNNGV. The CDR3: CASGLGGADNEQFF. Written as DNA, the CDR3 is TGTGCCAGCGGGCTGGGAGGAGCGGACAATGAGCAGTTCTTC.